The text below deals with one TCR beta chain. Its antigen remains unknown. The TCR beta libraries were generated through quantitative 5'-RACE incorporating molecular barcodes. TCRdb reanalysed the 5' RACE reads using MiXCR and keeps one entry per CDR3 protein. Among some 150,000 distinct CDR3 sequences listed, approximately 48% were seen once. The data originate from a study of CD8 T cells in ankylosing spondylitis. General study findings and limits: Disease-linked clones were reportedly significantly enriched in matched ankylosing spondylitis synovial fluid. What appeared characteristic of ankylosing spondylitis blood was a TCR beta motif of eight highly homologous variants.

This TCR was sampled from a male donor with ankylosing spondylitis. Sequenced: synovial fluid, either unsorted or a sorted T cell fraction (not recorded which).

The CDR3 DNA reads as TGTGCCAGCAGCTTGTTGCCTGAGGGCTCAGATACGCAGTATTTT. It encodes CASSLLPEGSDTQYF. The gene calls are TRBV5-4 and TRBJ2-3, with a tentative D call TRBD2 (5 bases). With 1 base removed from V and 4 bases from J, the gap between germline ends came to 13 bases. CDR1 SGHNT and CDR2 YYREEE come from the germline V gene (reference sequence). This CDR3 is 15 amino acids long.